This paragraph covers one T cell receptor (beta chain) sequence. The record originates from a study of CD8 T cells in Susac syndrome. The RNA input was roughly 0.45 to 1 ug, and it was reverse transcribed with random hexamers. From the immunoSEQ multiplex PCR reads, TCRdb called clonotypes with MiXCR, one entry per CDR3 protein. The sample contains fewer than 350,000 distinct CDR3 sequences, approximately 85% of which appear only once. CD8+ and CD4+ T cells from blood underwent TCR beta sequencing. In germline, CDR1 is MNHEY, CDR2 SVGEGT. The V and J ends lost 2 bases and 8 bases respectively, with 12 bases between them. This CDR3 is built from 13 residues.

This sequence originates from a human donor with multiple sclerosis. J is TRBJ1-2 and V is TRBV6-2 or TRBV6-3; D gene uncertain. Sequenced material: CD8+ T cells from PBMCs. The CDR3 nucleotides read TGTGCCAGCAGTTACGTTGGGGTGAGCGGCTACACCTTC. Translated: CASSYVGVSGYTF.